The present T cell receptor (beta chain) was sequenced within a study of tumor-infiltrating lymphocytes in oesophageal squamous cell carcinoma. TCRdb independently ran MiXCR on the PCR reads; one entry per CDR3 protein. The sample lists over 20,000 distinct CDR3 sequences; roughly two fifths were seen once. This CDR3 comprises 12 residues. Germline CDR1 SGHTA, CDR2 FQGTGA. J lost 19 bases, V lost 5 bases, and 9 bases had no gene match. This sequence was found in a male donor with esophageal squamous cell carcinoma. V is TRBV7-3 and J is TRBJ1-6, with 9 positions matching TRBD1. Sample: esophageal tumor tissue. CDR3 in DNA: TGTGCCAGCAGCACGACAGGGGGAAAGCAGCACTTT. Encoded protein: CASSTTGGKQHF.